These T cell receptor beta chains were read from a single sample in a study of cytomegalovirus exposure and HLA in healthy donors. Assay: immunoSEQ multiplex PCR; the TCRdb copy retains only in-frame clones and omits some. Here the sample spans about 160,000 clones, about four fifths being singletons. Material for sequencing was PBMCs. The receptors derive from a male donor in good health and CMV-seronegative. The CDR3 runs from the conserved cysteine through the conserved F or W. A D gene is named only where the DNA matches it firmly. Clone size is given for some rows only: seen once, a few or many times, or a class if the clone is expanded.

CDR3nt | CDR3aa | v_gene | abundance | d_gene | j_gene
TGTGCCAGCAGCGCGCGTACCTACAATGAGCAGTTCTTC | CASSARTYNEQFF | TRBV7-2 | NA | NA | TRBJ2-1
TGCGCCAGCAGCCAAGGGGCCGTGACAGGGAGGCCTGAGCAGTTCTTC | CASSQGAVTGRPEQFF | TRBV4-1 | NA | NA | TRBJ2-1
TGTGCCATCATGGGGGGACAGGGTCCTACTAACTATGGCTACACCTTC | CAIMGGQGPTNYGYTF | TRBV10-3 | NA | TRBD1 | TRBJ1-2
TGCGCCAGCAGCGGAACAGGGGTCACAGATACGCAGTATTTT | CASSGTGVTDTQYF | TRBV5-1 | NA | TRBD1 | TRBJ2-3
TGTGCCAGCAGTTACTCGGGCGGGGGGGTTTACGAGCAGTACTTC | CASSYSGGGVYEQYF | TRBV6-5 | NA | TRBD2 | TRBJ2-7
TGTGCCAGCAGCGTCGAGACATTGAACACTGAAGCTTTCTTT | CASSVETLNTEAFF | TRBV9 | NA | NA | TRBJ1-1
TGTGCCAGTAGCCAAAGTCCAGGGGGCGGGGAGACCCAGTACTTC | CASSQSPGGGETQYF | TRBV19 | once | TRBD1 | TRBJ2-5
TGTGCCAGCAGTGTGGGACAGACATACGAGCAGTACTTC | CASSVGQTYEQYF | TRBV6-1 | once | TRBD1 | TRBJ2-7
TGCGCCAGCAGCCAAGTCCCTAGCGGGAGTGGGGAGACCCAGTACTTC | CASSQVPSGSGETQYF | TRBV4-3 | NA | TRBD2 | TRBJ2-5
TGTGCCAGCAGCCTCGAGACAGGGTTGGGCAATCAGCCCCAGCATTTT | CASSLETGLGNQPQHF | TRBV7-2 | NA | TRBD1 | TRBJ1-5
TGCGCCAGCAGCTTGGCCGGGGCTAGCGGTAGCACAGATACGCAGTATTTT | CASSLAGASGSTDTQYF | TRBV5-1 | NA | TRBD2 | TRBJ2-3
TGTGCCAGCAGCCGGACAGGGGCCAGCTCCTACAATGAGCAGTTCTTC | CASSRTGASSYNEQFF | TRBV7-2 | NA | TRBD1 | TRBJ2-1
TGTGCCAGTAGTTCGCGTGCGGGGGGCCCCCTGGGCACAGATACGCAGTATTTT | CASSSRAGGPLGTDTQYF | TRBV19 | NA | TRBD2 | TRBJ2-3
TGTGCCAGCAGCGTAGAATTAATGAGCTCAAAGACCGGGGAGCTGTTTTTT | CASSVELMSSKTGELFF | TRBV9 | once | NA | TRBJ2-2
TGCAGCGTTGAAGATCGGTCGACTAGGGGCCGCTTATTATATGGCTACACCTTC | CSVEDRSTRGRLLYGYTF | TRBV29-1 | NA | NA | TRBJ1-2
TGTGCCAGCAGCGCCCGACTTGGGTGGTACGAGCAGTACTTC | CASSARLGWYEQYF | TRBV27 | NA | NA | TRBJ2-7
TGTGCCAGTAGTCCGGGTCAGGGCTATGGCTACACCTTC | CASSPGQGYGYTF | TRBV19 | NA | NA | TRBJ1-2
TGTGCCAGCAGCCGTGACAGGGCCCTTGAAGCTTTCTTT | CASSRDRALEAFF | TRBV5-4 | NA | TRBD1 | TRBJ1-1
TGTGCCAGCAGCTTTCGGGACAAAGAGACCCAGTACTTC | CASSFRDKETQYF | TRBV7-6 | NA | NA | TRBJ2-5
TGTGCCAGTAGTACCGGGACTAGTGAAGAGACCCAGTACTTC | CASSTGTSEETQYF | TRBV19 | few | TRBD2 | TRBJ2-5
TGTGCCAGCAGCTTAGCGCTGGATTGGATGAGCGGGAGATACAATGAGCAGTTCTTC | CASSLALDWMSGRYNEQFF | TRBV7-9 | NA | TRBD2 | TRBJ2-1
TGCAGCGTATCCTTAGGGACAGAGAGATACGAGCAGTACTTC | CSVSLGTERYEQYF | TRBV29-1 | NA | TRBD1 | TRBJ2-7
TGCGCCAGCAGCTTGACAGGTTTAGCTAATGAGCAGTTCTTC | CASSLTGLANEQFF | TRBV5-1 | NA | NA | TRBJ2-1
TGTGCCAGCAGTCCCCCGGGACAGGGGAGGAATGAGCAGTTCTTC | CASSPPGQGRNEQFF | TRBV27 | NA | TRBD1 | TRBJ2-1
TGTGCCAGCAGGAATCAGGGGGGCTATGGCTACACCTTC | CASRNQGGYGYTF | TRBV28 | NA | TRBD1 | TRBJ1-2
TGTGCCAGCAGCGTATTGAGCGGGGGTTACACAGATACGCAGTATTTT | CASSVLSGGYTDTQYF | TRBV9 | few | TRBD2 | TRBJ2-3
TGTGCCAGCAGCTTAAGACTAGCGGGGGCCAATCAGGAGACCCAGTACTTC | CASSLRLAGANQETQYF | TRBV7-7 | NA | TRBD2 | TRBJ2-5
TGTGCCAGCAGAAGGACAGCACAAGAGACCCAGTACTTC | CASRRTAQETQYF | TRBV28 | NA | NA | TRBJ2-5
TGTGCCAGCAGCCCCATTTCAAGACAGAGTTATGGCTACACCTTC | CASSPISRQSYGYTF | TRBV11-2 | NA | NA | TRBJ1-2
TGCAGCGTGAGGGCCGGGACAGAGAACACTGAAGCTTTCTTT | CSVRAGTENTEAFF | TRBV29-1 | NA | TRBD1 | TRBJ1-1
TGTGCCAGCAGTTTAGGAGGATTTCAGCCCCAGCATTTT | CASSLGGFQPQHF | TRBV28 | NA | NA | TRBJ1-5
TGTGCCAGCAGGACAAACTCCTACGAGCAGTACTTC | CASRTNSYEQYF | TRBV28 | NA | NA | TRBJ2-7
TGTGCCAGCAGCTTAATGGGGAGTTGGAGCGGGGGGGGCAATGAGCAGTTCTTC | CASSLMGSWSGGGNEQFF | TRBV7-3 | NA | TRBD2 | TRBJ2-1
TGTGCCAGTAGTTCTAGCGGGGGCCACAATGAGCAGTTCTTC | CASSSSGGHNEQFF | TRBV19 | NA | TRBD2 | TRBJ2-1
TGTGCCAGTAGCGGGACAGGGGTCCAAGAGACCCAGTACTTC | CASSGTGVQETQYF | TRBV19 | NA | TRBD1 | TRBJ2-5
TGTGCCAGCAGCGTATACAGGGCTGGAAACACCATATATTTT | CASSVYRAGNTIYF | TRBV9 | NA | NA | TRBJ1-3
TGTGCCAGCAGTATGGCGGGAGTAGGAGAGACCCAGTACTTC | CASSMAGVGETQYF | TRBV27 | NA | TRBD2 | TRBJ2-5
TGTGCCAGCAGCTTGAGAGGGCCCAGGGAGACCCAGTACTTC | CASSLRGPRETQYF | TRBV5-4 | NA | NA | TRBJ2-5
TGTGCCAGCAGACCGGACAGCCCCACAGATACGCAGTATTTT | CASRPDSPTDTQYF | TRBV6-1 | NA | NA | TRBJ2-3
TGTGCCAGCAGCTTGGGCAAGCTATCCCTCATGGAGCAGTTCTTC | CASSLGKLSLMEQFF | TRBV7-2 | NA | NA | TRBJ2-1